This T cell receptor beta chain was documented in a study of response to subunit inactivated influenza vaccine. As regards this clonotype: Antigen specificity is unknown.

MiXCR was run by TCRdb on the RT-PCR reads, yielding one entry per CDR3 protein. The sample has 700,000 to 800,000 distinct CDR3 sequences; roughly 20% are singletons. The ends lost 5 bases at V and 4 bases at J; junction bases unmatched: 8. The CDR3 is 16 residues long. CDR1 and CDR2 from the germline V gene are PRHDT and FYEKMQ (reference sequence). Whole-study results and caveats: Authors suggested each seasonal flu vaccination may recruit only limited numbers of new T cells.

This chain links TRBV13 with TRBJ2-2; 9 positions agree with TRBD2. The sequence was collected from a middle-aged man who received an inactivated influenza vaccine. The sequencing used PBMCs from blood, collected 4 to 6 days after vaccination. Written as DNA, the CDR3 is TGTGCCAGCAGCCAAAGCGGGAGGTGGACCACCGGGGAGCTGTTTTTT. It is translated as CASSQSGRWTTGELFF.